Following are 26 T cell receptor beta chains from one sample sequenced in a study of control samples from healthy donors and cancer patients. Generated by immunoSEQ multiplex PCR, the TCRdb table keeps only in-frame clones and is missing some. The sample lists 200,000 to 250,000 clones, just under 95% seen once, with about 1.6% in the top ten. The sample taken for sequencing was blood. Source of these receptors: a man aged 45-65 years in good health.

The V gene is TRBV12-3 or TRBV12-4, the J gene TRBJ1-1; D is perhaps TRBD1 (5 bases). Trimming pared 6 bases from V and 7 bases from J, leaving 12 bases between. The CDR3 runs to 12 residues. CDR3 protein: CASSRWGDEAFF. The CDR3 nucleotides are TGTGCCAGCAGCCGGTGGGGGGATGAAGCTTTCTTT.

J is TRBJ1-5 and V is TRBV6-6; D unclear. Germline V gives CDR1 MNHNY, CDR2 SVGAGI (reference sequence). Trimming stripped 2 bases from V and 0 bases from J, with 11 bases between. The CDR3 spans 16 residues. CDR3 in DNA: TGTGCCAGCAGTTACCTAGTGGGCGTTAGCAATCAGCCCCAGCATTTT. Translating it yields CASSYLVGVSNQPQHF.

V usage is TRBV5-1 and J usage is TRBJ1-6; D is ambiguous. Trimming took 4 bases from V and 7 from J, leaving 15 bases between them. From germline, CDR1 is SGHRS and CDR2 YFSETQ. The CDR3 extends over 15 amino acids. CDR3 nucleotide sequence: TGCGCCAGCAGCCCGATCGGGTCAGGCAATTCACCCCTCCACTTT. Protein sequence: CASSPIGSGNSPLHF. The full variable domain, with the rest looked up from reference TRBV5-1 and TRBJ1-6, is KAGVTQTPRYLIKTRGQQVTLSCSPISGHRSVSWYQQTPGQGLQFLFEYFSETQRNKGNFPGRFSGRQFSNSRSEMNVSTLELGDSALYLCASSPIGSGNSPLHFGNGTRLTVT.

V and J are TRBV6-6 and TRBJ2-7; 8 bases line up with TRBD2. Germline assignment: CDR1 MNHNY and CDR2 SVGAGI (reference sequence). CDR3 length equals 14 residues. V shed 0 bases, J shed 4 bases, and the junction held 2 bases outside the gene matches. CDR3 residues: CASSYSSGVYEQYV. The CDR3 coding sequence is TGTGCCAGCAGTTACTCTAGCGGGGTATACGAGCAGTACGTC.

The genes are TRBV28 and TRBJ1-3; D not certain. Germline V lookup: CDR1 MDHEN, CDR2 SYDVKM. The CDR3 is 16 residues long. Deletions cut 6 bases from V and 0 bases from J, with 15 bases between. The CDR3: CASSPGGKVSGNTIYF. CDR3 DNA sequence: TGTGCCAGCAGCCCTGGAGGGAAGGTCTCTGGAAACACCATATATTTT.

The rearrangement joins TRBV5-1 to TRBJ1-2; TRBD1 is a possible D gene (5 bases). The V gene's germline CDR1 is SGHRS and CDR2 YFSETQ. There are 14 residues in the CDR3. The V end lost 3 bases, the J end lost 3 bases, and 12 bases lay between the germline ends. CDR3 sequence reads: CASSSGRGDYGYTF. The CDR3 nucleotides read TGCGCCAGCAGCTCAGGACGGGGGGACTATGGCTACACCTTC. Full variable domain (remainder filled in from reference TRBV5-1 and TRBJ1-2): KAGVTQTPRYLIKTRGQQVTLSCSPISGHRSVSWYQQTPGQGLQFLFEYFSETQRNKGNFPGRFSGRQFSNSRSEMNVSTLELGDSALYLCASSSGRGDYGYTFGSGTRLTVV.

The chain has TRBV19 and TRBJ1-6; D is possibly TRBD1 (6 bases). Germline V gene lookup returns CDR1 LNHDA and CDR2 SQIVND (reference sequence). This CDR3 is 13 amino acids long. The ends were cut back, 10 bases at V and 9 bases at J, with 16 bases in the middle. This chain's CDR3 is CANHRDFTSPLHF. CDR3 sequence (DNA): TGTGCCAACCACAGGGACTTTACTTCACCCCTCCACTTT.

The CDR3 sequence: CASSPPRGGRKTQYF. DNA for the CDR3: TGTGCCAGCAGCCCCCCCAGGGGGGGCCGAAAGACCCAGTACTTC. V usage is TRBV3-1 (or the pseudogene TRBV3-2) and J usage is TRBJ2-5; perhaps D is TRBD1 or TRBD2 (7 bases each). V lost 4 bases to trimming and J lost 6 bases, with 18 bases between them. The CDR3 is made up of 15 amino acids. The germline CDR1 and CDR2 sequences are LGHDT and YNNKEL (reference sequence).

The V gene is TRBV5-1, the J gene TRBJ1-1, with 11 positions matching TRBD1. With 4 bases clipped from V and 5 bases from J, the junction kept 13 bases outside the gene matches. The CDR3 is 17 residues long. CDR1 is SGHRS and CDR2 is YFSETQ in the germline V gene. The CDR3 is CASSPDLGQGAGTEAFF. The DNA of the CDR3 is TGCGCCAGCAGCCCGGACTTAGGACAGGGGGCGGGGACTGAAGCTTTCTTT. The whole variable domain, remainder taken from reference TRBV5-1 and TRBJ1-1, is KAGVTQTPRYLIKTRGQQVTLSCSPISGHRSVSWYQQTPGQGLQFLFEYFSETQRNKGNFPGRFSGRQFSNSRSEMNVSTLELGDSALYLCASSPDLGQGAGTEAFFGQGTRLTVV.

The CDR3 region has the DNA TGTGCCAGCAGCGTAGGAGGCCTTTCCTACGAGCAGTACTTC. Encoded protein: CASSVGGLSYEQYF. The chain joins TRBV9 to TRBJ2-7; D gene unclear. The CDR3 runs 14 residues. Deletions cut 0 bases from V and 1 base from J, with 8 bases between. Germline V lookup: CDR1 SGDLS, CDR2 YYNGEE.

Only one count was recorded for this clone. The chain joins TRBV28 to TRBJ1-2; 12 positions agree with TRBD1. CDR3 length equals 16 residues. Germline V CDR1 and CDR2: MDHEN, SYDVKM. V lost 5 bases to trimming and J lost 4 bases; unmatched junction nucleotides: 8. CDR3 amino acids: CASSPPGQGAVYGYTF. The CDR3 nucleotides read TGTGCCAGCAGTCCACCGGGACAGGGGGCGGTCTATGGCTACACCTTC.

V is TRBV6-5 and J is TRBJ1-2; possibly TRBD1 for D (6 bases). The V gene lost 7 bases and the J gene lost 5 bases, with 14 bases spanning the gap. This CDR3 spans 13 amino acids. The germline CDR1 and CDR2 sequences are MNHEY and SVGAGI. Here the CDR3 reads CASTPTGYYGYTF. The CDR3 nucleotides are TGTGCCAGCACCCCAACAGGGTATTATGGCTACACCTTC.

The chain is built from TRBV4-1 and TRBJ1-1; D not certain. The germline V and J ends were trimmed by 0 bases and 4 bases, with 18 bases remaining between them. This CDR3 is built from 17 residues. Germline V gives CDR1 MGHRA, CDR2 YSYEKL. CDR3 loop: CASSQDSGVSTTTEAFF. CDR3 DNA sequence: TGCGCCAGCAGCCAAGATTCTGGGGTCAGTACGACCACTGAAGCTTTCTTT.

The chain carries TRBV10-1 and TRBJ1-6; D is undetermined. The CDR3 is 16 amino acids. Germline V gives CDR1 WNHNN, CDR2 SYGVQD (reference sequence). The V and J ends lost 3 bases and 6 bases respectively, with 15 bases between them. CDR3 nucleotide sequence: TGCGCCAGCAGTGAACACGGATCGAGGGCTAATTCACCCCTCCACTTT. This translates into CASSEHGSRANSPLHF.

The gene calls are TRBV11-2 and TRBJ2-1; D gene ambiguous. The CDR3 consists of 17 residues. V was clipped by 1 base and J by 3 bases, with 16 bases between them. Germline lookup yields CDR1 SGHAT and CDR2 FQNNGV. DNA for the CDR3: TGTGCCAGCAGCTTAGGGTACGGCGGAGAGGACTACAATGAGCAGTTCTTC. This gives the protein CASSLGYGGEDYNEQFF.

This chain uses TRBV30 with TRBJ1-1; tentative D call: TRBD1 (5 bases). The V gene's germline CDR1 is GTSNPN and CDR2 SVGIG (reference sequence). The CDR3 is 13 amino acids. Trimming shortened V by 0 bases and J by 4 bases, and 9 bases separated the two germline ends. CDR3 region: CAWSVRGATEAFF. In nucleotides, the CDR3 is TGTGCCTGGAGTGTACGCGGGGCCACTGAAGCTTTCTTT.

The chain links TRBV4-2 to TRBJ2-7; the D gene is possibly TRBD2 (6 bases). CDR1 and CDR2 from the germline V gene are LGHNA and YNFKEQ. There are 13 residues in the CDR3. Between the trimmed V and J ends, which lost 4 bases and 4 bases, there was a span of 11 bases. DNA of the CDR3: TGTGCCAGCAGCCCCTCAGGAGGGTACGAGCAGTACTTC. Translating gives CASSPSGGYEQYF.

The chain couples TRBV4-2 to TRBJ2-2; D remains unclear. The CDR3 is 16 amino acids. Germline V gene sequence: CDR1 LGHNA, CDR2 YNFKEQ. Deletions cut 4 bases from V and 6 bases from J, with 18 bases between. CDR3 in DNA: TGTGCCAGCAGCCCGCCGCCGGGCGATTATCCCGGGGAGCTGTTTTTT. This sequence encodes CASSPPPGDYPGELFF.

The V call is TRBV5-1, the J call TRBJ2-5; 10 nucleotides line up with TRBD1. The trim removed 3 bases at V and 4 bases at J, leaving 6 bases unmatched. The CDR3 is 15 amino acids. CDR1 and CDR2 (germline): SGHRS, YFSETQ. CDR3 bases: TGCGCCAGCAGCTCCGGGACAGGGGTTGGAGAGACCCAGTACTTC. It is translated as CASSSGTGVGETQYF.

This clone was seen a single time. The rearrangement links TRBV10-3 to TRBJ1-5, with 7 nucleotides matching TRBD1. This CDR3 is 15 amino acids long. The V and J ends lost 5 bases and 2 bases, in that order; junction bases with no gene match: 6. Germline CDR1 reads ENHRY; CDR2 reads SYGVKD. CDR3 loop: CAISNHRGGNQPQHF. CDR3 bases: TGTGCCATCAGTAATCACAGGGGAGGCAATCAGCCCCAGCATTTT.

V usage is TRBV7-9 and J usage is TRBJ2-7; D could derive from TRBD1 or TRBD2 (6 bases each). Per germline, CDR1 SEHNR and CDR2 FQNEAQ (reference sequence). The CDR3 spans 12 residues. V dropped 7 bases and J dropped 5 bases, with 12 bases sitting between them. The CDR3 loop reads CASTTGGDEQYV. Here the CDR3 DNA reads TGTGCCAGCACCACCGGGGGCGACGAGCAGTACGTC.

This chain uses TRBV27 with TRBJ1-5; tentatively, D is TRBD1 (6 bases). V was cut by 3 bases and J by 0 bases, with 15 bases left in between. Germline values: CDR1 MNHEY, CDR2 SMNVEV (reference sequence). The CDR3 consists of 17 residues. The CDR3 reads CASSFLTGMNSNQPQHF. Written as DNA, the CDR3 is TGTGCCAGCAGTTTCCTTACAGGGATGAATAGCAATCAGCCCCAGCATTTT.

The CDR3 DNA reads as TGCGCCAGCAGCTTGTTAGAGGGGGGGAAGAGTTCACCCCTCCACTTT. Its translation is CASSLLEGGKSSPLHF. The rearrangement joins TRBV5-1 to TRBJ1-6, with D possibly TRBD1 on 6 matching bases. The CDR3 has 16 amino acids. Trimming removed 1 base at V and 9 bases at J, with 17 bases between. Per the germline V gene, CDR1 is SGHRS and CDR2 is YFSETQ.

The CDR3 sequence is CATSGQPNTEAFF. CDR3 DNA sequence: TGTGCCACCAGTGGGCAACCGAACACTGAAGCTTTCTTT. The rearrangement links TRBV24-1 to TRBJ1-1; D unclear. The V end lost 5 bases, the J end lost 1 base, and 7 bases lay between the germline ends. The length of the CDR3 is 13 residues. Looked up from germline, CDR1 is KGHDR and CDR2 is SFDVKD.

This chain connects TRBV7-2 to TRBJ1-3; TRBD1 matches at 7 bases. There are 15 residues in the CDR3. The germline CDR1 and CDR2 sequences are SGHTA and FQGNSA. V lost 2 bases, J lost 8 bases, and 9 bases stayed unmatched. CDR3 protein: CASSLSRGRGDTIYF. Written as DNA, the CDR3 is TGTGCCAGCAGCTTATCGAGGGGGCGCGGAGACACCATATATTTT.

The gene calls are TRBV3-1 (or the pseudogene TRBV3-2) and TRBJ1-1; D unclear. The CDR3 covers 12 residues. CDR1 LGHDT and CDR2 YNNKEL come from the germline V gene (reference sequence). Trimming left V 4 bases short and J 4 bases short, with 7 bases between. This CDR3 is CASSLHGTEAFF. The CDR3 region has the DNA TGTGCCAGCAGCCTACATGGCACTGAAGCTTTCTTT.